Shown below are 24 T cell receptor beta chains from a single sample sequenced in a study of T cell responses to AZD1222 COVID-19 vaccine. Clones were read by immunoSEQ multiplex PCR, and TCRdb kept only the in-frame ones, dropping some. The sample lists approximately 170,000 clones; around 92% were seen once. This specimen consisted of peripheral blood, obtained 28 days after the second AZD1222 dose. The receptors come from an adult who received the AZD1222 COVID-19 vaccine.

In the case of this clone: The junction does not match germline at one end; this may be a read error. The chain uses TRBV7-7 and TRBJ1-2, with a weak D call TRBD1 (6 bases). Per the germline V gene, CDR1 is SSHAT and CDR2 is FNYEAQ (reference sequence). This CDR3 has 13 amino acids. CDR3 sequence reads: CASSPLGAGGYTF. The CDR3, as DNA: TGTGCTAGCAGTCCCCTGGGGGCCGGCGGCTACACCTTC.

V usage is TRBV9 and J usage is TRBJ1-3; no firm D call. This CDR3 has 15 amino acids. V dropped 3 bases and J dropped 2 bases, with 12 bases sitting between them. The germline V gene has CDR1 SGDLS and CDR2 YYNGEE. In DNA form, the CDR3 reads TGTGCCAGCAGCGCCTCACCGGGCCCTGGAAACACCATATATTTT. Encoded protein: CASSASPGPGNTIYF. The full variable domain, with the rest looked up from reference TRBV9 and TRBJ1-3, is DSGVTQTPKHLITATGQRVTLRCSPRSGDLSVYWYQQSLDQGLQFLIQYYNGEERAKGNILERFSAQQFPDLHSELNLSSLELGDSALYFCASSASPGPGNTIYFGEGSWLTVV.

On this clone itself: Within the sample, other DNA sequences also encode this same CDR3. The chain has TRBV5-6 and TRBJ1-2, with D uncertain. The CDR3 runs to 14 residues. V lost 0 bases, J lost 2 bases, and 8 bases lay in between. Germline CDR1 SGHDT, CDR2 YYEEEE. The CDR3 DNA follows: TGTGCCAGCAGCTTGGGGACTCCGAACTATGGCTACACCTTC. It specifies CASSLGTPNYGYTF.

The chain has TRBV7-8 and TRBJ1-6, with 10 bases that match TRBD1. V lost 3 bases to trimming and J lost 8 bases; unmatched junction nucleotides: 4. The CDR3 is 15 residues long. Germline V CDR1 and CDR2: SGHVS, FQNEAQ. The DNA of the CDR3 is TGTGCCAGCAGCTTCCGGACAGGGGGAGATTCACCCCTCCACTTT. Protein: CASSFRTGGDSPLHF.

The V gene is TRBV5-6, the J gene TRBJ2-1; 7 nucleotides agree with TRBD2. The CDR3 has 13 residues. J was trimmed by 5 bases and V by 2 bases; bases with no gene match: 1. Per the germline V gene, CDR1 is SGHDT and CDR2 is YYEEEE. CDR3 coding DNA: TGTGCCAGCAGCTTTGGGAGGGACAATGAGCAGTTCTTC. It translates to CASSFGRDNEQFF.

The genes are TRBV6-6 and TRBJ2-7; D perhaps matches TRBD1 (6 bases). The germline V and J ends were trimmed by 6 bases and 4 bases, with 10 bases remaining between them. CDR3 length equals 12 residues. Germline V gene lookup returns CDR1 MNHNY and CDR2 SVGAGI (reference sequence). The CDR3 coding sequence is TGTGCCAGCAGCCCACAGGGTTACGAGCAGTACTTC. Residues: CASSPQGYEQYF.

V usage is TRBV11-2 and J usage is TRBJ2-7, with D possibly matching TRBD1 (5 bases). CDR3 length: 17 amino acids. Germline CDR1 reads SGHAT; CDR2 reads FQNNGV. Between the trimmed V and J ends, which lost 4 bases and 0 bases, there was a span of 19 bases. Here the CDR3 DNA reads TGTGCCAGCAGCTCAAACGCAGGGCCCAAGAGCTCCTACGAGCAGTACTTC. Its translation is CASSSNAGPKSSYEQYF.

This clone was observed once. The chain carries TRBV5-1 and TRBJ2-1, with 10 positions matching TRBD2. Germline V lookup: CDR1 SGHRS, CDR2 YFSETQ. This CDR3 contains 16 residues. J was trimmed by 6 bases and V by 0 bases; bases with no gene match: 6. CDR3 bases: TGCGCCAGCAGCTTGGGCGGGACTAGCGCACTCAATGAGCAGTTCTTC. Translating gives CASSLGGTSALNEQFF.

The chain has TRBV9 and TRBJ1-2; a possible D gene is TRBD1 (6 bases). The V end lost 0 bases, the J end lost 5 bases, and 11 bases lay between the germline ends. Germline V lookup: CDR1 SGDLS, CDR2 YYNGEE. The CDR3 consists of 14 residues. The CDR3 sequence is CASSVELGGYGYTF. The CDR3 DNA is TGTGCCAGCAGCGTAGAGTTAGGGGGATATGGCTACACCTTC.

This sequence joins TRBV14 and TRBJ2-5; maybe TRBD2 (6 bases). Deletions cut 5 bases from V and 5 bases from J, with 12 bases between. CDR3 length: 13 residues. Germline-derived CDR1 and CDR2 are SGHDN and FVKESK. The CDR3: CASSRRGGETQYF. In nucleotides, the CDR3 is TGTGCCAGCAGCAGGCGGGGCGGTGAGACCCAGTACTTC.

The rearrangement joins TRBV7-2 to TRBJ1-1, with D uncertain. Per germline, CDR1 SGHTA and CDR2 FQGNSA. The length of the CDR3 is 18 residues. Trimming pared 5 bases from V and 0 bases from J, leaving 22 bases between. CDR3 in amino acids: CASSRREGIAFMNTEAFF. The CDR3 DNA reads TGTGCCAGCAGCCGCCGTGAGGGTATTGCATTCATGAACACTGAAGCTTTCTTT.

A single count supports this clone. This rearrangement joins TRBV6-1 to TRBJ2-1; 9 nucleotides agree with TRBD2. From germline, CDR1 is MNHNS and CDR2 SASEGT. V was pared by 4 bases and J by 9 bases, with 13 bases of the junction left unmatched. The length of the CDR3 is 16 residues. For the CDR3, the DNA is TGTGCCAGCAGTGTATTTAGCGGGGGCGGTCCCACTGAGCAGTTCTTC. This codes for CASSVFSGGGPTEQFF.

The CDR3 spells CASSQGARGEYGYTF. CDR3 in DNA: TGCGCCAGCAGCCAAGGGGCCCGGGGAGAATATGGCTACACCTTC. The rearrangement uses TRBV4-1 and TRBJ1-2; D is ambiguous. V lost 1 base to trimming and J lost 5 bases, with 14 bases between them. Germline V lookup: CDR1 MGHRA, CDR2 YSYEKL. CDR3 length: 15 residues.

The J gene is TRBJ2-4, the V gene TRBV7-9; 7 bases map to TRBD1. The CDR3 runs 15 residues. Germline CDR1 reads SEHNR; CDR2 reads FQNEAQ (reference sequence). Trimming at V came to 5 bases and at J to 3 bases, leaving 7 bases not matched to a gene. The CDR3 bases are TGTGCCAGCAGCCCGACAGGGTCGGGCAAAAACATTCAGTACTTC. This gives the protein CASSPTGSGKNIQYF.

This rearrangement joins TRBV2 to TRBJ1-1; perhaps TRBD1 as D (6 bases). CDR3 length equals 13 residues. Trimming removed 6 bases from V and 1 base from J, with 9 bases in between. Germline loops: CDR1 SNHLY, CDR2 FYNNEI. This chain's CDR3 is CASRGAGNTEAFF. The CDR3 DNA follows: TGTGCCAGCAGGGGGGCAGGGAACACTGAAGCTTTCTTT. The whole variable domain, filled in from reference TRBV2 and TRBJ1-1, reads EPEVTQTPSHQVTQMGQEVILRCVPISNHLYFYWYRQILGQKVEFLVSFYNNEISEKSEIFDDQFSVERPDGSNFTLKIRSTKLEDSAMYFCASRGAGNTEAFFGQGTRLTVV.

The chain combines TRBV5-1 with TRBJ1-6; TRBD1 aligns across 7 bases. This CDR3 spans 15 amino acids. V shed 0 bases, J shed 9 bases, and the junction held 6 bases outside the gene matches. Germline V gene lookup returns CDR1 SGHRS and CDR2 YFSETQ. For the CDR3, the DNA is TGCGCCAGCAGCTTGGGAACAGGGGCGGGTTCACCCCTCCACTTT. It translates to CASSLGTGAGSPLHF.

The chain carries TRBV5-1 and TRBJ2-7; possibly TRBD1 for D (6 bases). Germline V CDR1 and CDR2: SGHRS, YFSETQ. The V gene lost 0 bases and the J gene lost 2 bases, with 9 bases spanning the gap. The CDR3 is 14 residues long. The chain's CDR3 is CASSLDRDTYEQYF. CDR3 DNA: TGCGCCAGCAGCTTGGACAGGGACACCTACGAGCAGTACTTC.

This clone was recorded only once. The chain joins TRBV15 to TRBJ1-2; the D is unclear. The ends were cut back, 0 bases at V and 4 bases at J, with 12 bases in the middle. CDR1 LNHNV and CDR2 YYDKDF come from the germline V gene (reference sequence). This CDR3 has 15 residues. The CDR3 spells CATSRDLSGSYGYTF. The DNA of the CDR3 is TGTGCCACCAGCAGAGATCTTTCGGGCAGCTATGGCTACACCTTC.

This chain uses TRBV28 with TRBJ2-7; D possibly corresponds to TRBD2 (6 bases). CDR1 is MDHEN, CDR2 SYDVKM, per germline. CDR3 length: 14 amino acids. Between the trimmed V and J ends, which lost 7 bases and 1 base, there was a span of 14 bases. CDR3 amino acids: CASTRLGGSYEQYF. The CDR3 DNA is TGTGCCAGCACTCGGTTGGGGGGTTCCTACGAGCAGTACTTC.

The CDR3 reads CSASGYKGALTEAFF. DNA for the CDR3: TGCAGTGCTAGTGGTTATAAGGGGGCGCTCACTGAAGCTTTCTTT. The chain recombines TRBV20-1 with TRBJ1-1; TRBD1 matches at 7 bases. Germline V gene sequence: CDR1 DFQATT, CDR2 SNEGSKA (reference sequence). The CDR3 is made up of 15 amino acids. Trimming cost V 3 bases and J 4 bases; bases outside gene matches: 11.

This chain uses TRBV15 with TRBJ1-2; D might be TRBD1 (5 bases). This CDR3 is 16 amino acids long. V was pared by 3 bases and J by 6 bases, with 20 bases between. Germline CDR1 LNHNV, CDR2 YYDKDF (reference sequence). The CDR3 protein is CATSSGGRGRLDGYTF. The CDR3 DNA follows: TGTGCCACCAGCAGTGGGGGACGGGGTCGGTTGGATGGCTACACCTTC.

The chain couples TRBV6-5 to TRBJ1-2; tentatively, D is TRBD1 (5 bases). This CDR3 has 15 amino acids. V lost 2 bases and J 4 bases, leaving 14 bases between the germline ends. Germline values: CDR1 MNHEY, CDR2 SVGAGI. The CDR3 DNA sequence: TGTGCCAGCAGTTACGGGACGGAGAGGTTCTATGGCTACACCTTC. It translates to CASSYGTERFYGYTF.

CDR3 nucleotides: TGCGCCAGCAGCTTGCAGGCGGGAGGAAACACCATATATTTT. The encoded protein is CASSLQAGGNTIYF. The chain employs TRBV5-1 and TRBJ1-3; D is undetermined. Germline V gives CDR1 SGHRS, CDR2 YFSETQ. The CDR3 has 14 residues. V gave up 1 base and J gave up 4 bases, with 9 bases separating them.

V is TRBV9 and J is TRBJ1-1; no reliable D call. Per germline, CDR1 SGDLS and CDR2 YYNGEE. V lost 0 bases and J 4 bases, leaving 10 bases between the germline ends. CDR3 length: 14 residues. CDR3 in amino acids: CASSVEVESTEAFF. The CDR3 DNA reads TGTGCCAGCAGCGTAGAGGTGGAGAGCACTGAAGCTTTCTTT.